The 13 T cell receptor beta chains in this list originate from one sample, sequenced in a study of shared clonotypes between healthy human individuals. CD45RO-negative, CCR7-selected cells formed the naive CD8 fraction, which excluded terminally differentiated effector memory CD45RA+ cells. Profiled with immunoSEQ multiplex PCR; TCRdb holds only in-frame clones, not every one. The table has fewer than 1 million clones, around 96% seen once. Sequencing was carried out using naive CD8+ T cells sorted from blood. These receptors originate from a man aged 30 to 45 in good health.

The chain employs TRBV28 and TRBJ2-7; 8 bases align to TRBD2. V lost 2 bases, J lost 3 bases, and 3 bases stayed unmatched. From germline, CDR1 is MDHEN and CDR2 SYDVKM. This CDR3 comprises 14 residues. The CDR3: CASSLVGRVYEQYF. CDR3 DNA sequence: TGTGCCAGCAGTTTAGTCGGGAGGGTCTACGAGCAGTACTTC.

V usage is TRBV6-1 and J usage is TRBJ1-1; D is unresolved. Trimming pared 11 bases from V and 0 bases from J, leaving 16 bases between. CDR3 size: 14 residues. Germline CDR1 is MNHNS and CDR2 is SASEGT. In DNA form, the CDR3 reads TGTGCCGGAGGACCCTCCGGTATGAACACTGAAGCTTTCTTT. It is translated as CAGGPSGMNTEAFF.

This chain uses TRBV28 with TRBJ2-7; D is possibly TRBD1 (6 bases). The CDR3 sequence is 15 residues long. V gave up 5 bases and J gave up 5 bases, with 19 bases separating them. The germline V gene has CDR1 MDHEN and CDR2 SYDVKM. The CDR3 loop reads CASSNQVTGGHEQYF. CDR3 sequence (DNA): TGTGCCAGCAGTAACCAAGTGACAGGTGGCCACGAGCAGTACTTC.

V gene TRBV28 combines with J gene TRBJ2-1; no reliable D call. The germline V gene encodes CDR1 MDHEN and CDR2 SYDVKM. This CDR3 region has 10 residues. Trimming stripped 8 bases from V and 5 bases from J, with 4 bases between. The CDR3 loop reads CASGNNEQFF. The CDR3 nucleotides are TGTGCCAGCGGGAACAATGAGCAGTTCTTC.

The chain combines TRBV29-1 with TRBJ2-7, with 12 nucleotides matching TRBD2. This CDR3 has 16 amino acids. The J segment lost 3 bases and the V segment lost 2 bases, leaving 8 bases of the junction unmatched. Germline V gives CDR1 SQVTM, CDR2 ANQGSEA. The CDR3 reads CSVELAGGGIDYEQYF. CDR3 coding DNA: TGCAGCGTTGAACTAGCGGGAGGGGGGATCGACTACGAGCAGTACTTC.

This clone was observed a single time. The gene calls are TRBV5-4 and TRBJ2-1; D is possibly TRBD1 (6 bases). The CDR3 is 15 residues long. Trimming removed 4 bases from V and 2 bases from J, with 13 bases in between. Per the germline V gene, CDR1 is SGHNT and CDR2 is YYREEE (reference sequence). The DNA for the CDR3 is TGTGCCAGCAGCGTGGGACAAAATCCCTACAATGAGCAGTTCTTC. It is translated as CASSVGQNPYNEQFF.

The chain joins TRBV29-1 to TRBJ2-5, with D possibly TRBD2 on 6 matching bases. V was trimmed by 2 bases and J by 4 bases, leaving 17 bases between them. The length of the CDR3 is 15 residues. Germline V lookup: CDR1 SQVTM, CDR2 ANQGSEA. CDR3 DNA sequence: TGCAGCGTTGAATCACCCCGGGAGTGGCGAGAGACCCAGTACTTC. Translation gives CSVESPREWRETQYF.

The rearrangement links TRBV7-8 to TRBJ1-5; 7 nucleotides match TRBD1. Germline CDR1 and CDR2: SGHVS and FQNEAQ. The CDR3 extends over 13 amino acids. The V and J ends lost 4 bases and 4 bases, in that order; junction bases with no gene match: 1. For the CDR3, the DNA is TGTGCCAGCAGCTACAGGGGAAATCAGCCCCAGCATTTT. It specifies CASSYRGNQPQHF.

The chain has TRBV4-1 and TRBJ1-3; D perhaps matches TRBD1 (6 bases). V was cut by 3 bases and J by 3 bases, with 15 bases left in between. Germline V gene data show CDR1 as MGHRA and CDR2 as YSYEKL. This CDR3 has 16 residues. CDR3 protein: CASSHPQGFGGNTIYF. CDR3 DNA sequence: TGCGCCAGCAGCCACCCACAGGGCTTTGGTGGAAACACCATATATTTT.

This clone was observed once. CDR3 protein: CASSLWAGEYEQYF. The CDR3 bases are TGTGCCAGCAGTTTATGGGCAGGGGAATACGAGCAGTACTTC. The rearrangement uses TRBV27 and TRBJ2-7; weak D call: TRBD1 (6 bases). V was cut by 1 base and J by 4 bases, with 11 bases left in between. CDR3 length equals 14 residues. Germline CDR1 and CDR2: MNHEY and SMNVEV (reference sequence).

The chain uses TRBV7-9 and TRBJ2-3; D is uncertain. This CDR3 is 15 amino acids long. The V end was cut by 3 bases, the J end by 7 bases, with 17 bases between. Germline CDR1 reads SEHNR; CDR2 reads FQNEAQ (reference sequence). The CDR3: CASSLGSPSSNTQYF. CDR3 bases: TGTGCCAGCAGCTTGGGGTCCCCCTCGTCGAATACGCAGTATTTT.

The V call is TRBV2, the J call TRBJ2-7; D uncertain. Between the trimmed V and J ends, which lost 8 bases and 2 bases, there was a span of 10 bases. CDR3 length equals 12 residues. Germline values: CDR1 SNHLY, CDR2 FYNNEI. The CDR3: CASLRSAYEQYF. The CDR3 coding sequence is TGTGCCAGCCTGAGGTCGGCCTACGAGCAGTACTTC.

The CDR3 spells CASSYSGIKETQYF. As DNA, the CDR3 is TGTGCCAGCAGCTATAGCGGGATTAAAGAGACCCAGTACTTC. The chain joins TRBV7-9 to TRBJ2-5; 8 bases map to TRBD2. From germline, CDR1 is SEHNR and CDR2 FQNEAQ (reference sequence). With 4 bases clipped from V and 3 bases from J, the junction kept 4 bases outside the gene matches. This CDR3 has 14 amino acids. The complete variable domain, with remaining parts taken from reference TRBV7-9 and TRBJ2-5, reads DTGVSQNPRHKITKRGQNVTFRCDPISEHNRLYWYRQTLGQGPEFLTYFQNEAQLEKSRLLSDRFSAERPKGSFSTLEIQRTEQGDSAMYLCASSYSGIKETQYFGPGTRLLVL.